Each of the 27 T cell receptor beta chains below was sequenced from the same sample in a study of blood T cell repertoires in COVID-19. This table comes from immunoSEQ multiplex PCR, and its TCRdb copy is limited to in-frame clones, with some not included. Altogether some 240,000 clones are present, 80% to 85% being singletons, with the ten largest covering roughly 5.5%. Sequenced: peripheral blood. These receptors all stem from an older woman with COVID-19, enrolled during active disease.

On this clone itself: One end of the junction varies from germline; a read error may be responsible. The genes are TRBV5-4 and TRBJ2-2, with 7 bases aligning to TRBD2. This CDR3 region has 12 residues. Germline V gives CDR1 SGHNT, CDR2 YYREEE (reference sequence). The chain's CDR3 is CASSLWPGGQVF. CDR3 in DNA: TGTGCCAGCAGCTTGTGGCCGGGAGGCCAAGTTTTT.

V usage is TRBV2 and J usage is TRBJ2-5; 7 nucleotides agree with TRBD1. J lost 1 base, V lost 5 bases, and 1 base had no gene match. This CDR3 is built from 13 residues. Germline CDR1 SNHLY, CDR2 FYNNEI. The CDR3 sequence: CASSRQGQETQYF. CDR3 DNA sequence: TGTGCCAGCAGTAGACAGGGCCAAGAGACCCAGTACTTC. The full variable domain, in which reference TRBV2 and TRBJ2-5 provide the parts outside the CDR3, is EPEVTQTPSHQVTQMGQEVILRCVPISNHLYFYWYRQILGQKVEFLVSFYNNEISEKSEIFDDQFSVERPDGSNFTLKIRSTKLEDSAMYFCASSRQGQETQYFGPGTRLLVL.

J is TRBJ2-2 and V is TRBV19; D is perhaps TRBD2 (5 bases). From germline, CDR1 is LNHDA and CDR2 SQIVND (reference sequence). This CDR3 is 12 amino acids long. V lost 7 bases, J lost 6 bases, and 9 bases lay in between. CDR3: CASTRGSGELFF. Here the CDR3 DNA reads TGTGCCAGTACCCGGGGTTCCGGGGAGCTGTTTTTT.

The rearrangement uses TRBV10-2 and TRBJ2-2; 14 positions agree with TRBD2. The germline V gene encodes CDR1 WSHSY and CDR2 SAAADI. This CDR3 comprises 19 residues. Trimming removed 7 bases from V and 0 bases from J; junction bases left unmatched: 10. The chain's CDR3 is CASIAGTSGRKTNTGELFF. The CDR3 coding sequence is TGCGCCAGCATCGCCGGGACTAGCGGGAGAAAAACGAACACCGGGGAGCTGTTTTTT.

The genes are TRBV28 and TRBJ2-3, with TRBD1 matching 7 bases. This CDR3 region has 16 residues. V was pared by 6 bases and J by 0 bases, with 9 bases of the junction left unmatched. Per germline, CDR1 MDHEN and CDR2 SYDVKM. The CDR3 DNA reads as TGTGCCAGCAGACCCAAGACAGGGCATAGCACAGATACGCAGTATTTT. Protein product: CASRPKTGHSTDTQYF.

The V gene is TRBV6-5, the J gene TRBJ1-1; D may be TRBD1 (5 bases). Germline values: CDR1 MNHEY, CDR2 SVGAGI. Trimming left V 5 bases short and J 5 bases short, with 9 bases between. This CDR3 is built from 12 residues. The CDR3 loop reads CASSPRQTEAFF. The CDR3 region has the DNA TGTGCCAGCAGTCCCCGACAGACTGAAGCTTTCTTT.

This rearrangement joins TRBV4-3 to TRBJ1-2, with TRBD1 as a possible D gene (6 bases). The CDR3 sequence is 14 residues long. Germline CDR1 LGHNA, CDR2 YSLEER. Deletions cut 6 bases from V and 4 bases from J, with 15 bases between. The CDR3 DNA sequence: TGCGCCAGCAGTCAAATGCCAGGGGCCTATGGCTACACCTTC. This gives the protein CASSQMPGAYGYTF.

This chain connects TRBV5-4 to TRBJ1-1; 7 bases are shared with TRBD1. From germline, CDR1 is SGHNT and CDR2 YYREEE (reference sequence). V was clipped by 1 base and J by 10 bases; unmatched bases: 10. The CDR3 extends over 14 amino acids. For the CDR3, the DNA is TGTGCCAGCAGCTTGCAGGGGGGCGATAGGACAGCTTTCTTT. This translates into CASSLQGGDRTAFF.

This chain's CDR3 is CASSLDSVYGYTF. CDR3 DNA sequence: TGTGCCAGCAGCCTTGACAGTGTCTATGGCTACACCTTC. This sequence joins TRBV11-2 and TRBJ1-2; weak D call: TRBD1 (5 bases). Trimming shortened V by 5 bases and J by 4 bases, and 11 bases separated the two germline ends. CDR3 length equals 13 residues. Germline-derived CDR1 and CDR2 are SGHAT and FQNNGV.

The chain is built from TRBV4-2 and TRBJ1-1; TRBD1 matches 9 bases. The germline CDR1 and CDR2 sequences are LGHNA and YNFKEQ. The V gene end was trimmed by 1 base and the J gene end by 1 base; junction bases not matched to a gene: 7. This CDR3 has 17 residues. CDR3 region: CASSQVGRTGENTEAFF. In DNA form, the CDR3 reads TGTGCCAGCAGCCAAGTTGGTAGGACAGGGGAGAACACTGAAGCTTTCTTT.

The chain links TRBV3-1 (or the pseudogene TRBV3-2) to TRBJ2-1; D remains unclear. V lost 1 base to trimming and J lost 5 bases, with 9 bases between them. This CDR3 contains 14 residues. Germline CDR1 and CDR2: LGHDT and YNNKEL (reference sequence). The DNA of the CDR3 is TGTGCCAGCAGCCAAGTGACACCACACAATGAGCAGTTCTTC. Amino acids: CASSQVTPHNEQFF.

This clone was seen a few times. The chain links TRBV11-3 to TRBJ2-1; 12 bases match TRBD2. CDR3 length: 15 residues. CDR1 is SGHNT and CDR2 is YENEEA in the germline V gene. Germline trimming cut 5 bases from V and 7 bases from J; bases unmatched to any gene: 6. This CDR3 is CASSPGLAGWNEQFF. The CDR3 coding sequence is TGTGCCAGCAGCCCTGGACTAGCGGGATGGAATGAGCAGTTCTTC.

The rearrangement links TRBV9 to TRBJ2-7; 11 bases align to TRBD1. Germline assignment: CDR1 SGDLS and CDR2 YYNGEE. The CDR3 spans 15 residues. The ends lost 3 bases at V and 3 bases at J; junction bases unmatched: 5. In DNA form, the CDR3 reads TGTGCCAGCAGCGCAGGGACAGGGGGAATCTACGAGCAGTACTTC. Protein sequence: CASSAGTGGIYEQYF. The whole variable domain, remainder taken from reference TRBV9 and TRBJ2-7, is DSGVTQTPKHLITATGQRVTLRCSPRSGDLSVYWYQQSLDQGLQFLIQYYNGEERAKGNILERFSAQQFPDLHSELNLSSLELGDSALYFCASSAGTGGIYEQYFGPGTRLTVT.

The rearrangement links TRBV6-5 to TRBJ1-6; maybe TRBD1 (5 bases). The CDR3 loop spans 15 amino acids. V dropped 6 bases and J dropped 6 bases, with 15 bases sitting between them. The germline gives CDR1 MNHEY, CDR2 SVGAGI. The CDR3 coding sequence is TGTGCCAGCAGCCGTCTTCACGGGGGTAATTCACCCCTCCACTTT. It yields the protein CASSRLHGGNSPLHF.

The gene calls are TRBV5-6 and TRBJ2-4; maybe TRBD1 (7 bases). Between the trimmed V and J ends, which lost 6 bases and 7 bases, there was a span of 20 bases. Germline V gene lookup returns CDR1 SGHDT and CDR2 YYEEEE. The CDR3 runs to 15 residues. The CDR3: CASNRDSLGGNIQYF. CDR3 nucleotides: TGTGCCAGCAACCGGGACAGTCTAGGAGGGAACATTCAGTACTTC.

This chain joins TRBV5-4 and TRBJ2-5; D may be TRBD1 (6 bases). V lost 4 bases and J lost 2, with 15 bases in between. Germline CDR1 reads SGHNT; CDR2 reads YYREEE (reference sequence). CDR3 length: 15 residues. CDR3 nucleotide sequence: TGTGCCAGCAGCCAGACATCCGACAGGCAAGAGACCCAGTACTTC. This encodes CASSQTSDRQETQYF.

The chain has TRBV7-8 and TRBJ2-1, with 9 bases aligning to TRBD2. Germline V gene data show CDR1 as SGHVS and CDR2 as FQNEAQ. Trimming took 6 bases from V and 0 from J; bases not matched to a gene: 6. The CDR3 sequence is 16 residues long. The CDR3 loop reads CASSTSGLSSYNEQFF. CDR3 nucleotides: TGTGCCAGCAGTACTAGCGGGTTGAGCTCCTACAATGAGCAGTTCTTC.

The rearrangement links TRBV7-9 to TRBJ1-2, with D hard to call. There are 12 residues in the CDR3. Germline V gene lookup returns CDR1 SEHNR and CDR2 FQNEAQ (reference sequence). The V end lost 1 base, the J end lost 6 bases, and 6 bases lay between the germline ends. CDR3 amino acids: CASSLGVDGYTF. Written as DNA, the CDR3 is TGTGCCAGCAGCTTAGGAGTTGATGGCTACACCTTC.

The CDR3 bases are TGTGCCAGCAGTTCGTCGGGCAGCGGGAGAGGTGTCCTGACTTTC. Translation: CASSSSGSGRGVLTF. This chain links TRBV2 with TRBJ2-6, with TRBD2 matching 8 bases. The CDR3 runs 15 residues. CDR1 and CDR2 from the germline V gene are SNHLY and FYNNEI. V lost 5 bases, J lost 13 bases, and 13 bases stayed unmatched.

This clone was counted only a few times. CDR3 nucleotide sequence: TGTGCCACCCGGCGGGAGAGGGAGGACAATGAGCAGTTCTTC. Translated, it gives CATRREREDNEQFF. The chain is built from TRBV19 and TRBJ2-1, with 7 bases aligning to TRBD2. The CDR3 totals 14 residues. Germline V gene lookup returns CDR1 LNHDA and CDR2 SQIVND (reference sequence). V shed 10 bases, J shed 5 bases, and the junction held 11 bases outside the gene matches.

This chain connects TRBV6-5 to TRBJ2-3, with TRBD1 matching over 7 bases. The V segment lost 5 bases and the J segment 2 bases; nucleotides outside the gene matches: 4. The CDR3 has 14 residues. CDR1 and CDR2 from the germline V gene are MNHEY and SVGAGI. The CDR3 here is CASSTGQPTDTQYF. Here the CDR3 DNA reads TGTGCCAGCAGTACGGGACAGCCCACAGATACGCAGTATTTT.

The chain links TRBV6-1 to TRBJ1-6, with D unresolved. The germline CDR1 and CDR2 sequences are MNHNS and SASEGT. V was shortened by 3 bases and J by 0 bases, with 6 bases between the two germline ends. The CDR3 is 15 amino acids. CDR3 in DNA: TGTGCCAGCAGTGACCTCAGCTCCTATAATTCACCCCTCCACTTT. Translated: CASSDLSSYNSPLHF.

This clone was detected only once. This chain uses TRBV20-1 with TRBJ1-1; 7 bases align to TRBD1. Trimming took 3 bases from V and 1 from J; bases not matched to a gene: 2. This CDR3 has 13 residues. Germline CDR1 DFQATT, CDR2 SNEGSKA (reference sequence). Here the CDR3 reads CSASGDRNTEAFF. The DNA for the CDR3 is TGCAGTGCTAGTGGGGACAGGAACACTGAAGCTTTCTTT.

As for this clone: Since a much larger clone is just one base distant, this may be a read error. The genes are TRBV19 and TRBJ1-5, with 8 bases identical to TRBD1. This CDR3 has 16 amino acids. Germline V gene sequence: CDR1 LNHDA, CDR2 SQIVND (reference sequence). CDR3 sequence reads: CASSIGGRGLNQSQHF. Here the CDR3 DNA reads TGTGCCAGTAGTATAGGTGGCAGGGGGCTCAATCAGTCCCAGCATTTT.

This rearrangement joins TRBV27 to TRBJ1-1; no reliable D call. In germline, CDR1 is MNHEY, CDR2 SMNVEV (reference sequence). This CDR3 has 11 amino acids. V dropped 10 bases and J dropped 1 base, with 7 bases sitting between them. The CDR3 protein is CATLRNTEAFF. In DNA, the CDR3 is TGTGCCACCCTGAGGAACACTGAAGCTTTCTTT.

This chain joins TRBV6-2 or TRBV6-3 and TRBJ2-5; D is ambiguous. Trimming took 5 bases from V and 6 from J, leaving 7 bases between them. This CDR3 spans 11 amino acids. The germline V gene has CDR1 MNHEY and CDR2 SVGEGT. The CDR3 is CASSTLKTQYF. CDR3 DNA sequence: TGTGCCAGCAGTACTTTAAAGACCCAGTACTTC.

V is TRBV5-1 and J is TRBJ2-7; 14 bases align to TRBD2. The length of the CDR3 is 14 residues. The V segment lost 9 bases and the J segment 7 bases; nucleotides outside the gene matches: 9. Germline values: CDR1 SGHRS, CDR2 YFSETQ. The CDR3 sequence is CATRLAGGGWEQYF. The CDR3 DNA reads TGCGCCACCCGACTAGCGGGAGGGGGTTGGGAGCAGTACTTC. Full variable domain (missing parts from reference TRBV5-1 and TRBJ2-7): KAGVTQTPRYLIKTRGQQVTLSCSPISGHRSVSWYQQTPGQGLQFLFEYFSETQRNKGNFPGRFSGRQFSNSRSEMNVSTLELGDSALYLCATRLAGGGWEQYFGPGTRLTVT.